This TCR beta chain appears in the sequencing data of a study of read filtering for tumor transcriptome and immune sequencing. Overall study: Mean patient age was 65.9 years, range about 45 to 85; 17 male, over twelve female.

Bone marrow was sampled from every patient at the time of active disease. Many counts were recorded for this clonotype. This library used about 360 ng RNA and molecular barcoded adaptors spanning alpha/delta and beta/gamma chains. TCRdb independently ran MiXCR on the reads; one entry per CDR3 protein. The sample gives 45,000 to 55,000 distinct CDR3 sequences, about 19% of which show up once; 15% is in the top ten. Germline V gene data show CDR1 as SGDLS and CDR2 as YYNGEE. V was trimmed by 4 bases and J by 1 base, leaving 15 bases between them. CDR3 size: 15 residues. The V call is TRBV9, the J call TRBJ2-7; a possible D gene is TRBD2 (6 bases). This receptor was identified in a donor aged 40 or over with multiple myeloma. Sequencing was done on a sample of a population of CD138-negative cells sorted from bone marrow. CDR3 amino acids: CASSPSSGYSYEQYF. CDR3 coding DNA: TGTGCCAGCAGCCCCAGTAGCGGCTATTCCTACGAGCAGTACTTC.